This TCR beta chain was recovered during a study of shared clonotypes between healthy human individuals. Study-wide results and limits: The expectation was that sequencing depth would affect clonotype sharing among donors.

With regard to this clone: Its antigen is not known.

Assay used: immunoSEQ multiplex PCR; TCRdb lists only in-frame clones, some missing. The sample carries about 1.1 million clones, 60% to 80% recorded once. The CDR3 contains 15 residues. Trimming left V 0 bases short and J 2 bases short, with 10 bases between. Germline V gene lookup returns CDR1 SGHRS and CDR2 YFSETQ. The chain couples TRBV5-1 to TRBJ2-3; D is perhaps TRBD1 or TRBD2 (5 bases each). The TCR sequence derives from a man between 18 and 35 years old in good health. Some clones in this sample may be carry-over from other donors' samples. The sample was memory CD4+ T cells from PBMCs. Subset here: CD45RA-negative fraction. CDR3 amino acids: CASSLAGAYTDTQYF. Here the CDR3 DNA reads TGCGCCAGCAGCTTGGCCGGGGCCTACACAGATACGCAGTATTTT.